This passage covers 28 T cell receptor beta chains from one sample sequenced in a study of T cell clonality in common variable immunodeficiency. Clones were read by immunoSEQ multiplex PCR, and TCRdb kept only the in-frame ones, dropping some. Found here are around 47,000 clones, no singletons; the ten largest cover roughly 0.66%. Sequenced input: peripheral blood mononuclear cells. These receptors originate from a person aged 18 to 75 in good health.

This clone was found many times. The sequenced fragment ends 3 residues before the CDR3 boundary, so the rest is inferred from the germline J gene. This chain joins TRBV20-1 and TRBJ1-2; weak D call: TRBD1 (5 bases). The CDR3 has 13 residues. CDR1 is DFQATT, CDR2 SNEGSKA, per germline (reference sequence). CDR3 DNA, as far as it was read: TGCAGTGCTAGGCCCGGGGGGGATAGCGGC. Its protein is CSARPGGDSG. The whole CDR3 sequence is CSARPGGDSGYTF.

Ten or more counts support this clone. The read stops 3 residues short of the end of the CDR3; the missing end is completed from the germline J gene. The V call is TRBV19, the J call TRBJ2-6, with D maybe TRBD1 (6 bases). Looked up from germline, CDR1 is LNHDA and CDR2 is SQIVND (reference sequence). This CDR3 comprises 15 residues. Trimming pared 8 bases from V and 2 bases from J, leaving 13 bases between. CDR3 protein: CASVPGVPGANVLTF. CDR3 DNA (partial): TGTGCCAGTGTTCCAGGGGTTCCTGGGGCCAACGTC. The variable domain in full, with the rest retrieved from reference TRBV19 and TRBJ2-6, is DGGITQSPKYLFRKEGQNVTLSCEQNLNHDAMYWYRQDPGQGLRLIYYSQIVNDFQKGDIAEGYSVSREKKESFPLTVTSAQKNPTAFYLCASVPGVPGANVLTFGAGSRLTVL.

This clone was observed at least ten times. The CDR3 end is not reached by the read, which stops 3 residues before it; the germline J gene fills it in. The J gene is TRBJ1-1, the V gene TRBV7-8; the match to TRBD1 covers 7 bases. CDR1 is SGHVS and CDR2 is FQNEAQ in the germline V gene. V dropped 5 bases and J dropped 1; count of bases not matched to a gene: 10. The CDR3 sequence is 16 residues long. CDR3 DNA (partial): TGTGCCAGCAGCGGACAAACAGGGGCCAGGAACACTGAA. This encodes CASSGQTGARNTE. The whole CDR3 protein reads CASSGQTGARNTEAFF.

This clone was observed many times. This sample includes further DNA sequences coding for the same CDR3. The CDR3 sequence is CASGLVLAGGPSSTDTQYF. The CDR3 DNA, read in part, is TGTGCTAGTGGTTTGGTACTAGCAGGAGGACCATCTAGCACAGATACG. The chain employs TRBV12-5 and TRBJ2-3, with a tentative D call TRBD2 (6 bases). The read halts 3 residues ahead of the CDR3 end, with the missing end drawn from the germline J gene. Deletions cut 0 bases from V and 0 bases from J, with 19 bases between. CDR3 size: 19 residues. From germline, CDR1 is LGHNT and CDR2 FRNRAP.

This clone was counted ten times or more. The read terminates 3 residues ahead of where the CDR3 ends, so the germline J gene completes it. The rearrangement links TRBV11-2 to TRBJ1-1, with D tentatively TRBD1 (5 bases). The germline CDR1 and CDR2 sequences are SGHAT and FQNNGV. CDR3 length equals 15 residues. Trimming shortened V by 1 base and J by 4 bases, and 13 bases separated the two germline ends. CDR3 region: CASSLGGRASTEAFF. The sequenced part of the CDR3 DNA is TGTGCCAGCAGCTTAGGGGGCAGGGCGAGCACTGAA.

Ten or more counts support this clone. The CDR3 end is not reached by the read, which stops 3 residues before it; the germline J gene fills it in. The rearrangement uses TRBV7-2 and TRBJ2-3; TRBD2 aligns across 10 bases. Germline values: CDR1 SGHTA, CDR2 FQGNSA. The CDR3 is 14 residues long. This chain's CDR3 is CASSSLAGERTQYF. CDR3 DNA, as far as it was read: TGTGCCAGCAGCTCCCTAGCGGGAGAACGGACG.

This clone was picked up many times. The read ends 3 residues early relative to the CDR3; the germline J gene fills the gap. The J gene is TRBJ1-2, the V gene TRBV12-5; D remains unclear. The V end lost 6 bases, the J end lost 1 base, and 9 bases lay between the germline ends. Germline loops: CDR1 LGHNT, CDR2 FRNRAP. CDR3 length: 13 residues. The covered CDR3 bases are TGTGCTAGTGGCCGCTATCTTAACTATGGC. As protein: CASGRYLNYG. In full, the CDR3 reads CASGRYLNYGYTF.

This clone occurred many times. The sequenced CDR3 bases are TGTGCCAGCAGGAAACAGGGGGGATATAACACTGAA. Protein sequence: CASRKQGGYNTE. The CDR3, in full, reads CASRKQGGYNTEAFF. The chain couples TRBV28 to TRBJ1-1; 8 bases align to TRBD1. The sequence runs out 3 residues before the end of the CDR3; the remainder is reconstructed from the germline J gene. Germline CDR1 and CDR2: MDHEN and SYDVKM. Trimming removed 6 bases from V and 2 bases from J; junction bases left unmatched: 8. This CDR3 spans 15 amino acids. The variable domain in full, completed from reference TRBV28 and TRBJ1-1, reads DVKVTQSSRYLVKRTGEKVFLECVQDMDHENMFWYRQDPGLGLRLIYFSYDVKMKEKGDIPEGYSVSREKKERFSLILESASTNQTSMYLCASRKQGGYNTEAFFGQGTRLTVV.

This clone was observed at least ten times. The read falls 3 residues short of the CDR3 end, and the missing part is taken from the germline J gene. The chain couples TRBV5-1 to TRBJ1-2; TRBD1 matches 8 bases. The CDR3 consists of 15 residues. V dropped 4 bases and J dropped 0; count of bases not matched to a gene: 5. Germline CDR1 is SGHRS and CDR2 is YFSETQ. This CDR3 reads CASSPGDRTNYGYTF. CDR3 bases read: TGCGCCAGCAGCCCAGGGGACAGGACTAACTATGGC.

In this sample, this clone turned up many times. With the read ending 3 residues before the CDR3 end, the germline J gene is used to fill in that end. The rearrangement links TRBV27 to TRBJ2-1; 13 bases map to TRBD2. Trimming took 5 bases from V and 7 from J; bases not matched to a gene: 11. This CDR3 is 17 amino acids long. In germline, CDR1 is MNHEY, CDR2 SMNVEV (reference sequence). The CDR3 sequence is CASSQGLLAGGGNEQFF. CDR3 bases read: TGTGCCAGCAGTCAGGGGTTACTAGCGGGAGGGGGTAATGAG.

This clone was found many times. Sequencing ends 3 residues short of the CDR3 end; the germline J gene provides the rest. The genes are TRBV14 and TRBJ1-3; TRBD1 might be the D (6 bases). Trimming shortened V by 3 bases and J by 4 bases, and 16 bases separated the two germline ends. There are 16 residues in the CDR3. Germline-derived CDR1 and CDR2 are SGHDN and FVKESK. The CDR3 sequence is CASSHHDRFLGNTIYF. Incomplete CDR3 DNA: TGTGCCAGCAGCCACCACGACAGGTTTCTCGGAAACACC.

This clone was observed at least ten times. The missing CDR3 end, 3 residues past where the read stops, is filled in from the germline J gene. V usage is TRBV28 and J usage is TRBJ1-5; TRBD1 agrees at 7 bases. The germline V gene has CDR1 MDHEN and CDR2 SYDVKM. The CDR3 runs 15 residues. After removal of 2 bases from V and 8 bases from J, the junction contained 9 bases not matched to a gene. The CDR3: CASSLGGGTEKPQHF. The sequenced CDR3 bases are TGTGCCAGCAGTTTAGGAGGGGGCACAGAGAAGCCC.

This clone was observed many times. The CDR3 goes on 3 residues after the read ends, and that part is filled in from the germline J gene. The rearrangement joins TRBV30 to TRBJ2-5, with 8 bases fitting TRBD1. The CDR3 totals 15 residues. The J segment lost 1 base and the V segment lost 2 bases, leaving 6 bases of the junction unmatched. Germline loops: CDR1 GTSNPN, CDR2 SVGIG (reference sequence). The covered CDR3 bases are TGTGCCTGGAGTATCGGGACAGGCATCCAAGAGACC. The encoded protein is CAWSIGTGIQET. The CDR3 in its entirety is CAWSIGTGIQETQYF.

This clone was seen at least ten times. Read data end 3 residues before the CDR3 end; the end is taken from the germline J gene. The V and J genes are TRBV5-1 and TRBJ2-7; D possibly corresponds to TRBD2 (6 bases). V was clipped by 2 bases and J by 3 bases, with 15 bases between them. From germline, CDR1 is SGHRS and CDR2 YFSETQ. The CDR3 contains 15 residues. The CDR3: CASSFRRGSLYEQYF. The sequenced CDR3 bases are TGCGCCAGCAGCTTCAGGAGGGGATCACTCTACGAG.

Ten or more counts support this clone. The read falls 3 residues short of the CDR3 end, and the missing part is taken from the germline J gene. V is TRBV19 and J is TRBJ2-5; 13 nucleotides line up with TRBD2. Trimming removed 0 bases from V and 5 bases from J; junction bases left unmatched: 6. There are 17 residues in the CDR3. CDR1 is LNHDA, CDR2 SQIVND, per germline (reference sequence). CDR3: CASSIEYGLAGDETQYF. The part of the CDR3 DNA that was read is TGTGCCAGTAGTATAGAATACGGACTAGCGGGAGATGAGACC. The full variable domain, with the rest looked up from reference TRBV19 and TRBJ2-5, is DGGITQSPKYLFRKEGQNVTLSCEQNLNHDAMYWYRQDPGQGLRLIYYSQIVNDFQKGDIAEGYSVSREKKESFPLTVTSAQKNPTAFYLCASSIEYGLAGDETQYFGPGTRLLVL.

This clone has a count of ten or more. CDR3: CASSLVPGMNTEAFF. The CDR3 DNA, read in part, is TGCGCCAGCAGCTTGGTCCCGGGTATGAACACTGAA. The V call is TRBV5-1, the J call TRBJ1-1, with D hard to call. The read gets to within 3 residues of the CDR3 end, and the germline J gene fills in the rest. V was clipped by 0 bases and J by 0 bases, with 9 bases between them. The CDR3 consists of 15 residues. The germline V gene has CDR1 SGHRS and CDR2 YFSETQ.

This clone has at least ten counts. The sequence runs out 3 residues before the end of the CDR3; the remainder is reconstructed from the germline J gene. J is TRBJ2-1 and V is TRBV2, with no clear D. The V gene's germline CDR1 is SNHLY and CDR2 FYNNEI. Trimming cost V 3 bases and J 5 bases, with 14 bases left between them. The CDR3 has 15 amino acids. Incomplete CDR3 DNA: TGTGCCAGCAGTGACAGTCTAGAGGCCCACAATGAG. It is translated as CASSDSLEAHNE. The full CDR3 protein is CASSDSLEAHNEQFF.

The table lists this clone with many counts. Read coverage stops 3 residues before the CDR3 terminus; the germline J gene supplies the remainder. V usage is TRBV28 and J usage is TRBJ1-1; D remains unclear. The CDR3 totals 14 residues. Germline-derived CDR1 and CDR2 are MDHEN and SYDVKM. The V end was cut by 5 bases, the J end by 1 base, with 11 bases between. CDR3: CASSPQNWNTEAFF. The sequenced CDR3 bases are TGTGCCAGCAGTCCCCAGAATTGGAACACTGAA.

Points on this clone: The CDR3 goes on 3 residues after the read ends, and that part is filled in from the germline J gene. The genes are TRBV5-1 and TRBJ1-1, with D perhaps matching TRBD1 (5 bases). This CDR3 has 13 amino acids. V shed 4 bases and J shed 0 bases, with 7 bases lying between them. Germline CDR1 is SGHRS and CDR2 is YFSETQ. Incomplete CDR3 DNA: TGCGCCAGCAGCCTGGGGCTGAACACTGAA. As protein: CASSLGLNTE. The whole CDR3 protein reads CASSLGLNTEAFF.

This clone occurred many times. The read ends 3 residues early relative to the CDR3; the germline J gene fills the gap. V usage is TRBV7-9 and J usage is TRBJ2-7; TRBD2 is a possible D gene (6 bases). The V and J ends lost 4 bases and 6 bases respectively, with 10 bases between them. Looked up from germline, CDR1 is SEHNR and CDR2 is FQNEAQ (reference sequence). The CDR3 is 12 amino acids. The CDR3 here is CASSSGRSEQYF. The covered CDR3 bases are TGTGCCAGCAGCTCGGGGAGGTCCGAG.

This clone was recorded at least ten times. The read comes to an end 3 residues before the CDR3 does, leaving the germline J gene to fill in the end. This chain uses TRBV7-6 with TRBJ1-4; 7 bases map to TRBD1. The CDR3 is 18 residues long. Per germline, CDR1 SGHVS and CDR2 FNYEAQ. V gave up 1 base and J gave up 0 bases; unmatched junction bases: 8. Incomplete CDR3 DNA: TGTGCCAGCAGCTTAGAGGGACAGACTATTGCAACTAATGAAAAA. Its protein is CASSLEGQTIATNEK. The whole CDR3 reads CASSLEGQTIATNEKLFF. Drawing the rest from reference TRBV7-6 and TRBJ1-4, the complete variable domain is GAGVSQSPRYKVTKRGQDVALRCDPISGHVSLYWYRQALGQGPEFLTYFNYEAQQDKSGLPNDRFSAERPEGSISTLTIQRTEQRDSAMYRCASSLEGQTIATNEKLFFGSGTQLSVL.

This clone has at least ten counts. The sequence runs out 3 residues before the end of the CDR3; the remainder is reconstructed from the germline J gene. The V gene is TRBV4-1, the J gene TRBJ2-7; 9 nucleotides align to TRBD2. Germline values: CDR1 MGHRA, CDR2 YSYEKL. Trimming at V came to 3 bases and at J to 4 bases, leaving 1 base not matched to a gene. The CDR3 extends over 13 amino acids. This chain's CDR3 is CASSQGLAYEQYF. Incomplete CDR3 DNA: TGCGCCAGCAGCCAGGGACTAGCTTACGAG.

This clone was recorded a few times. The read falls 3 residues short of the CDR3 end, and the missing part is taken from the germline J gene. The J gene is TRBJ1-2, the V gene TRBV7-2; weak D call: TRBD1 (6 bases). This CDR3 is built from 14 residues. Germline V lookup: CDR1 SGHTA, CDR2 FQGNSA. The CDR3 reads CASSSRGGFYDYTF. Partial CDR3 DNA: TGTGCCAGCAGCTCGCGGGGGGGCTTCTACGAC.

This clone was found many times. The CDR3 here is CASSILGGGNQETQYF. The DNA read from the CDR3 is TGTGCCAGTAGTATTTTAGGCGGGGGAAACCAAGAGACC. The chain combines TRBV19 with TRBJ2-5; the match to TRBD2 covers 7 bases. The DNA ends 3 residues before the CDR3 does, and the rest of the CDR3 is filled in from the germline J gene. Germline CDR1 LNHDA, CDR2 SQIVND (reference sequence). The J segment lost 0 bases and the V segment lost 3 bases, leaving 7 bases of the junction unmatched. This CDR3 has 16 residues. Based on the CDR3 plus reference TRBV19 and TRBJ2-5, the full variable domain is DGGITQSPKYLFRKEGQNVTLSCEQNLNHDAMYWYRQDPGQGLRLIYYSQIVNDFQKGDIAEGYSVSREKKESFPLTVTSAQKNPTAFYLCASSILGGGNQETQYFGPGTRLLVL.

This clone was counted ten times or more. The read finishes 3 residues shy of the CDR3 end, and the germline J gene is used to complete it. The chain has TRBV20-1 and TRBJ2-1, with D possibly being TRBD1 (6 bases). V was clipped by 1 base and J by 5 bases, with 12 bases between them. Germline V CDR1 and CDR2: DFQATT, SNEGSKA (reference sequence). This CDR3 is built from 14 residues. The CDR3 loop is CSARAGAENNEQFF. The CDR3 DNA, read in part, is TGCAGTGCTAGAGCAGGGGCCGAGAACAATGAG.

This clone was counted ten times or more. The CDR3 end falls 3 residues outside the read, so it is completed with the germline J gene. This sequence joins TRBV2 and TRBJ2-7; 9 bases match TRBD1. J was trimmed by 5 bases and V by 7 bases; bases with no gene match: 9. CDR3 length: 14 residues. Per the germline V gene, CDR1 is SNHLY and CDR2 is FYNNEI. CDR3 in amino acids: CASKFRDRANEQYF. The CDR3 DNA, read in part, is TGTGCCAGCAAATTTCGGGACAGGGCCAACGAG.

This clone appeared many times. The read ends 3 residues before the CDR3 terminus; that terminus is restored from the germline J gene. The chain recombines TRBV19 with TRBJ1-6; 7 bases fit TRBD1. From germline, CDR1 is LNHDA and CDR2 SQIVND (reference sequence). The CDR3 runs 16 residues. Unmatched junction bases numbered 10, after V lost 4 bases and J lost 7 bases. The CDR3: CASSTSDRVTNSPLHF. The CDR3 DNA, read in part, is TGTGCCAGTAGTACCAGCGACAGGGTGACCAATTCACCC. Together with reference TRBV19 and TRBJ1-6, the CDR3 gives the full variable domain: DGGITQSPKYLFRKEGQNVTLSCEQNLNHDAMYWYRQDPGQGLRLIYYSQIVNDFQKGDIAEGYSVSREKKESFPLTVTSAQKNPTAFYLCASSTSDRVTNSPLHFGNGTRLTVT.

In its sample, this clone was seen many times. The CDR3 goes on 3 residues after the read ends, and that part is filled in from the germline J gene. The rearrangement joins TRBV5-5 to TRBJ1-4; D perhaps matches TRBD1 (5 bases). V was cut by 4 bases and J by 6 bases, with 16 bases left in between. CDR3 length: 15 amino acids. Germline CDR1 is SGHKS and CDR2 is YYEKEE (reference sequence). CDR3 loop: CASSQLTATYEKLFF. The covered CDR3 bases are TGTGCCAGCAGCCAATTGACAGCCACTTATGAAAAA.